This T cell receptor (beta chain) came from a study of T cells in Graves' hyperthyroidism and ophthalmopathy. This clonotype was counted at least ten times. The study excluded patients with uncontrolled infection, other autoimmune disease, pregnancy or lactation. Authors of the study amplified TCR beta CDR3 regions from RNA transcripts. The HTBI primer set served for first-round RT-PCR of the TCR CDR3. TCRdb re-called the multiplex PCR reads through MiXCR, storing one row per CDR3 protein. Altogether under 500,000 distinct CDR3 sequences are present, roughly an eighth being singletons, with the ten largest covering around 27%. Trimming left V 5 bases short and J 0 bases short, with 9 bases between. Germline CDR1 SGHDT, CDR2 YYEEEE. The CDR3 totals 13 residues.

Specimen: blood. This clonotype originated in a man aged 50-60 years with Graves' ophthalmopathy. The chain is built from TRBV5-6 and TRBJ2-7; unclear D gene. The CDR3 nucleotides are TGTGCCAGCAGTTTCCCGGGCTCCTACGAGCAGTACTTC. Translating it yields CASSFPGSYEQYF.